The source of this T cell receptor (beta chain) is a study of T-cell reconstitution after alpha-beta-depleted transplantation in children. This CDR3 comprises 17 residues. Germline V gene lookup returns CDR1 DFQATT and CDR2 SNEGSKA (reference sequence). J gave up 4 bases and V 3 bases, and 14 bases lay outside the gene matches. This clonotype has at least ten counts. Unique molecular identifiers featured in how the TCRbeta library was prepared. TCRdb reprocessed the PCR reads with MiXCR, giving one entry per CDR3 protein. The sample shows hundreds of thousands of distinct CDR3 sequences, approximately 15% of them seen only once.

The rearrangement uses TRBV20-1 and TRBJ1-3, with 8 positions matching TRBD1. This clonotype was sampled from a human donor who donated a stem cell graft to a child with acute myeloid leukemia. Sequences were derived from PBMCs from the stem cell graft donor, sampled from the stem cell graft. CDR3 in amino acids: CSARARDRPSYGNTIYF. In DNA form, the CDR3 reads TGCAGTGCTAGGGCAAGGGACAGGCCTAGTTACGGAAACACCATATATTTT.